The rows below give T cell receptor beta chains drawn from one sample of a study of blood T cell repertoires in COVID-19. The method was immunoSEQ multiplex PCR; TCRdb's version includes in-frame clones alone and lacks a portion of them. The sample shows about 200,000 clones, 80% to 90% of them seen only once. The source material was peripheral blood. The receptor set was obtained from a woman aged 80 or over with acute or convalescent COVID-19. The CDR3 runs from the conserved cysteine through the conserved F or W. The D gene is left open where the match is weak. Part of the rows lack a size; the others show once, few, many or a class for expanded clones.

length: 15; D: TRBD1; J: TRBJ1-5; V: TRBV3-1/TRBV3-2; size: once; CDR3: CASSRQGFSNQPQHF; DNA: TGTGCCAGCAGCCGACAGGGGTTTAGCAATCAGCCCCAGCATTTT
length: 13; D: -; J: TRBJ2-7; V: TRBV2; size: few; CDR3: CASGGVGTYEQYF; DNA: TGTGCCAGCGGCGGGGTCGGCACCTACGAGCAGTACTTC
length: 14; D: -; J: TRBJ1-2; V: TRBV30; size: -; CDR3: CAWTLGGGNSGYTF; DNA: TGTGCCTGGACCCTCGGGGGGGGTAACTCGGGCTACACCTTC
length: 16; D: -; J: TRBJ2-3; V: TRBV7-9; size: -; CDR3: CASSLSQAGSTDTQYF; DNA: TGTGCCAGCAGCCTATCCCAGGCGGGGAGCACAGATACGCAGTATTTT
length: 13; D: -; J: TRBJ2-5; V: TRBV14; size: -; CDR3: CASSHELQETQYF; DNA: TGTGCCAGCAGCCACGAGCTCCAAGAGACCCAGTACTTC
length: 13; D: -; J: TRBJ1-4; V: TRBV29-1; size: -; CDR3: CSVEDRANEKLFF; DNA: TGCAGCGTTGAAGACAGGGCTAATGAAAAACTGTTTTTT
length: 12; D: TRBD2; J: TRBJ2-7; V: TRBV11-2; size: -; CDR3: CASSPTSDEQYF; DNA: TGTGCCAGCAGCCCTACTAGCGACGAGCAGTACTTC
length: 13; D: -; J: TRBJ1-1; V: TRBV6-5; size: -; CDR3: CASGRGQNTEAFF; DNA: TGTGCCAGCGGTCGAGGACAGAACACTGAAGCTTTCTTT
length: 15; D: -; J: TRBJ2-5; V: TRBV5-1; size: -; CDR3: CASSLAMGGRETQYF; DNA: TGCGCCAGCAGCTTGGCCATGGGGGGTAGGGAGACCCAGTACTTC
length: 16; D: TRBD2; J: TRBJ2-2; V: TRBV19; size: -; CDR3: CASKGVAGEFAGELFF; DNA: TGTGCCAGTAAGGGGGTAGCGGGGGAGTTCGCCGGGGAGCTGTTTTTT
length: 16; D: -; J: TRBJ2-6; V: TRBV5-1; size: -; CDR3: CASSPEAYSGANVLTF; DNA: TGCGCCAGCAGCCCGGAGGCGTATTCTGGGGCCAACGTCCTGACTTTC
length: 16; D: TRBD2; J: TRBJ2-2; V: TRBV6-2/TRBV6-3; size: -; CDR3: CASSFGLAAGSGELFF; DNA: TGTGCCAGCAGCTTCGGACTAGCGGCTGGTTCCGGGGAGCTGTTTTTT
length: 14; D: -; J: TRBJ1-5; V: TRBV15; size: -; CDR3: CATTPTGGGQPQHF; DNA: TGTGCCACCACCCCGACTGGGGGCGGTCAGCCCCAGCATTTT
length: 16; D: TRBD2; J: TRBJ2-1; V: TRBV29-1; size: -; CDR3: CSVLRTDPGGHNEQFF; DNA: TGCAGCGTTCTGCGGACAGACCCGGGGGGGCACAATGAGCAGTTCTTC
length: 16; D: TRBD2; J: TRBJ2-5; V: TRBV11-2; size: -; CDR3: CASSSGLAGEQETQYF; DNA: TGTGCCAGCAGCTCCGGACTAGCGGGGGAGCAAGAGACCCAGTACTTC
length: 14; D: -; J: TRBJ2-7; V: TRBV5-8; size: -; CDR3: CASSLERFLYEQYF; DNA: TGTGCCAGCAGCTTAGAGCGGTTCCTCTACGAGCAGTACTTC
length: 17; D: TRBD1; J: TRBJ2-2; V: TRBV11-3; size: once; CDR3: CASSPGRDRAPTGELFF; DNA: TGTGCCAGCAGCCCGGGCCGGGACAGGGCTCCCACCGGGGAGCTGTTTTTT
length: 14; D: -; J: TRBJ2-7; V: TRBV5-1; size: -; CDR3: CASSLGRGSYEQYF; DNA: TGCGCCAGCAGCTTGGGGAGAGGCTCCTACGAGCAGTACTTC
length: 16; D: TRBD1; J: TRBJ1-1; V: TRBV6-4; size: -; CDR3: CASSDRPGQGNTEAFF; DNA: TGTGCCAGCAGTGACCGGCCGGGACAGGGGAACACTGAAGCTTTCTTT
length: 13; D: -; J: TRBJ2-5; V: TRBV11-1; size: -; CDR3: CASSTGSQETQYF; DNA: TGTGCCAGCAGCACCGGGAGTCAAGAGACCCAGTACTTC
length: 13; D: -; J: TRBJ1-5; V: TRBV19; size: -; CDR3: CASSDTFNQPQHF; DNA: TGTGCCAGTTCGGACACTTTCAATCAGCCCCAGCATTTT
length: 14; D: -; J: TRBJ2-7; V: TRBV5-8; size: once; CDR3: CASSRHRGGNEQYF; DNA: TGTGCCAGCAGCCGACACAGGGGAGGAAACGAGCAGTACTTC
length: 14; D: TRBD1; J: TRBJ1-2; V: TRBV6-5; size: -; CDR3: CASSYSQGVYGYTF; DNA: TGTGCCAGCAGTTACTCGCAGGGGGTTTATGGCTACACCTTC
length: 14; D: TRBD1; J: TRBJ2-7; V: TRBV14; size: -; CDR3: CASSLMTGAYEQYF; DNA: TGTGCCAGCAGCCTAATGACAGGGGCCTACGAGCAGTACTTC
length: 15; D: -; J: TRBJ1-6; V: TRBV7-3; size: -; CDR3: CASSLSSNGGSPLHF; DNA: TGTGCCAGCAGCTTAAGCTCGAACGGAGGATCACCCCTCCACTTT
length: 14; D: TRBD1; J: TRBJ1-2; V: TRBV28; size: -; CDR3: CASSFPGGAAGYTF; DNA: TGTGCCAGCAGTTTCCCAGGGGGCGCCGCTGGCTACACCTTC
length: 15; D: TRBD2; J: TRBJ2-7; V: TRBV6-5; size: -; CDR3: CASSPEASGLYEQYF; DNA: TGTGCCAGCAGCCCGGAGGCTAGCGGACTCTACGAGCAGTACTTC
length: 16; D: TRBD2; J: TRBJ2-2; V: TRBV5-1; size: -; CDR3: CASSETSGIGFGELFF; DNA: TGCGCCAGCAGCGAGACTAGCGGGATTGGTTTCGGGGAGCTGTTTTTT
length: 15; D: -; J: TRBJ1-6; V: TRBV5-5; size: -; CDR3: CASSSRTVDNSPLHF; DNA: TGTGCCAGCAGCTCCCGAACGGTAGATAATTCACCCCTCCACTTT
length: 15; D: TRBD1; J: TRBJ1-6; V: TRBV5-6; size: once; CDR3: CASSFGTGHNSPLHF; DNA: TGTGCCAGCAGCTTCGGGACAGGGCATAATTCACCCCTCCACTTT
length: 16; D: -; J: TRBJ2-7; V: TRBV10-3; size: -; CDR3: CAISEVLGANSYEQYF; DNA: TGTGCCATCAGTGAGGTCCTGGGAGCGAATTCCTACGAGCAGTACTTC
length: 16; D: -; J: TRBJ1-2; V: TRBV30; size: once; CDR3: CAWSAPSPGGRYGYTF; DNA: TGTGCCTGGAGTGCCCCCTCCCCGGGGGGGCGATATGGCTACACCTTC
length: 14; D: -; J: TRBJ1-6; V: TRBV11-3; size: once; CDR3: CASSPRMENSPLHF; DNA: TGTGCCAGCAGCCCCCGGATGGAGAATTCACCCCTCCACTTT
length: 13; D: -; J: TRBJ1-5; V: TRBV6-5; size: -; CDR3: CASRAGDWEPQHF; DNA: TGTGCCTCCCGGGCGGGGGATTGGGAGCCCCAGCATTTT